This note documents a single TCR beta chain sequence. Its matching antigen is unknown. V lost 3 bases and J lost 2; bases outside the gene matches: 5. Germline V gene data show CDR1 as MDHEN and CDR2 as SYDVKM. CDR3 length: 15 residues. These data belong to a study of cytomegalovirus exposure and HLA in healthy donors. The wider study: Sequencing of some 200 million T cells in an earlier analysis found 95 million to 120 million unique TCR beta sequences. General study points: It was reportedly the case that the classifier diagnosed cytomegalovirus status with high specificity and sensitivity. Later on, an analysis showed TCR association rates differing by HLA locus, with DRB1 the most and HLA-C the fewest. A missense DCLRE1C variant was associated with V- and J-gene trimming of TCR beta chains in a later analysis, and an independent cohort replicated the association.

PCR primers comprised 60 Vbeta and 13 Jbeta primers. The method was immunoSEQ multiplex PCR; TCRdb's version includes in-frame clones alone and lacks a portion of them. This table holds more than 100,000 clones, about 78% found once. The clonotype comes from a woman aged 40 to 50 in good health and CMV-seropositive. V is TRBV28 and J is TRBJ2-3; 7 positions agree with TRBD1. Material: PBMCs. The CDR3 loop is CASSFSGQATDTQYF. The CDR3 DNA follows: TGTGCCAGCAGTTTCAGCGGACAGGCCACAGATACGCAGTATTTT.